The sequence of this T cell receptor (beta chain) was determined in a study of T cell repertoires in cytomegalovirus infection. In regard to this clonotype: The antigen is not known.

TCRdb itself ran the reads through MiXCR, one entry per CDR3 protein. The profile shows over 120,000 distinct CDR3 sequences, 25% to 35% of them singletons. The clonotype was recovered from a human donor in good health (CMV status not recorded). Some clones in this sample may be carry-over from other donors' samples. This specimen consisted of CD8+ T cells from cultured PBMCs, obtained from culture after CMV antigen stimulation.

CDR3 sequence: CASGLAGGRNEQFF. Written as DNA, the CDR3 is TGTGCTAGTGGTTTAGCGGGGGGGCGTAATGAGCAGTTCTTC. The chain couples TRBV12-5 to TRBJ2-1; 10 bases align to TRBD2. Germline CDR1 and CDR2: LGHNT and FRNRAP. This CDR3 has 14 residues. V shed 3 bases, J shed 7 bases, and the junction held 3 bases outside the gene matches.